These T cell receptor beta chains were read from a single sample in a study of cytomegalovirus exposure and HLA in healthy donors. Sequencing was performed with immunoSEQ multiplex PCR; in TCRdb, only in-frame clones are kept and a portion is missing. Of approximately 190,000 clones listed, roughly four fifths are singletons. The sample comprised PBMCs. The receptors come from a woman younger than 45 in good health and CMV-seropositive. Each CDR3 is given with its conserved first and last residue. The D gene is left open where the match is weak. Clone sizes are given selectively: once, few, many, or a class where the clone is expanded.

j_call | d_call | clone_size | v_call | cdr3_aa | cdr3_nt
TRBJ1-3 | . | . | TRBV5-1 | CASSSSPGNTIYF | TGCGCCAGCAGCTCATCCCCTGGAAACACCATATATTTT
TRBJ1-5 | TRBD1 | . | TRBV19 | CASSLHRGEGNQLQHF | TGTGCCAGTAGTCTGCACAGGGGGGAAGGCAATCAGCTCCAGCATTTT
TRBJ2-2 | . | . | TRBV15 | CATSRQKNMNTGELFF | TGTGCCACCAGCAGACAGAAGAATATGAACACCGGGGAGCTGTTTTTT
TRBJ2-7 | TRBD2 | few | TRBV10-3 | CATGLAGGDEQYF | TGTGCCACGGGACTAGCGGGAGGAGACGAGCAGTACTTC
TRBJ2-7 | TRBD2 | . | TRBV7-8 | CTAGGSYEQYF | TGTACGGCGGGAGGTTCCTACGAGCAGTACTTC
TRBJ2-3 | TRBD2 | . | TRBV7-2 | CASSLAGLAGKAQYF | TGTGCCAGCAGCTTAGCTGGACTAGCGGGGAAAGCGCAGTATTTT
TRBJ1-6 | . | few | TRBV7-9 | CASSLQAINSPLHF | TGTGCCAGCAGCTTACAGGCGATAAATTCACCCCTCCACTTT
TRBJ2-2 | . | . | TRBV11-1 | CASSSQGTGELFF | TGTGCCAGCAGCTCCCAGGGAACCGGGGAGCTGTTTTTT
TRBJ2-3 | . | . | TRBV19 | CASSMVVNADTQYF | TGTGCCAGTAGTATGGTAGTTAACGCAGATACGCAGTATTTT
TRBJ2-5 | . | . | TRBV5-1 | CASSLTGQQETQYF | TGCGCCAGCAGCTTGACTGGGCAGCAAGAGACCCAGTACTTC
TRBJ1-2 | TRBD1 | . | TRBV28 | CASSAQGLGYTF | TGTGCCAGCAGTGCACAGGGGCTGGGCTACACCTTC
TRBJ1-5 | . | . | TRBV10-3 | CAISADSGGPQHF | TGTGCCATCAGTGCGGACAGCGGGGGGCCCCAGCATTTT
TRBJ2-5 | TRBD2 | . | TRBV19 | CASSTRTSGGRGETQYF | TGTGCCAGTAGTACCCGGACTAGCGGGGGCCGGGGAGAGACCCAGTACTTC
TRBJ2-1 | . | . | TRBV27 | CASSLSVWGRTSNEQFF | TGTGCCAGCAGTTTATCGGTTTGGGGGAGGACATCCAATGAGCAGTTCTTC
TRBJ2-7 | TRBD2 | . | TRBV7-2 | CASSLGTSGRPSYEQYF | TGTGCCAGCAGCTTGGGGACTAGCGGGAGGCCGTCCTACGAGCAGTACTTC
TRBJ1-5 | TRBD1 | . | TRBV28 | CASLTGVQPQHF | TGTGCCAGCTTGACAGGGGTTCAGCCCCAGCATTTT
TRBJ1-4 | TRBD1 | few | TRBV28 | CASSPGTVPEKLFF | TGTGCCAGCAGTCCCGGGACAGTACCAGAAAAACTGTTTTTT
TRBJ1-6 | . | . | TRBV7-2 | CASSLPPGQSYNSPLHF | TGTGCCAGCAGCTTACCACCCGGACAGAGTTATAATTCACCCCTCCACTTT
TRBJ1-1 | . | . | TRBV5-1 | CASSPGTHYTEAFF | TGCGCCAGCAGCCCGGGGACACATTACACTGAAGCTTTCTTT
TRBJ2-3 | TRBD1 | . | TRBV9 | CASSGPPWTGTTSTDTQYF | TGTGCCAGCAGCGGACCTCCGTGGACAGGGACCACTAGCACAGATACGCAGTATTTT
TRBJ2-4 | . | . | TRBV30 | CAWSVGQVAKNIQYF | TGTGCCTGGAGTGTTGGCCAGGTAGCCAAAAACATTCAGTACTTC
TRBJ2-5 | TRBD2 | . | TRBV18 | CASSPLAGNVKETQYF | TGTGCCAGCTCACCACTAGCGGGAAATGTGAAAGAGACCCAGTACTTC
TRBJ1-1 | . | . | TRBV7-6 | CASRSTGKAEAFF | TGTGCCAGCAGATCTACAGGGAAAGCTGAAGCTTTCTTT
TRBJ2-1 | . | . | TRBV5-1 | CASSWGGAPYNEQFF | TGCGCCAGCAGCTGGGGCGGGGCCCCCTACAATGAGCAGTTCTTC
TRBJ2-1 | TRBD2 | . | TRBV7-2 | CASSLVLRESSYNEQFF | TGTGCCAGCAGCTTAGTTCTGCGGGAGAGCTCCTACAATGAGCAGTTCTTC
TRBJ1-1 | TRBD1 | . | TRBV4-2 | CASTLNRGGNTEAFF | TGTGCCAGCACCCTCAACAGGGGGGGGAACACTGAAGCTTTCTTT
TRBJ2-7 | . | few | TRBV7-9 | CASSLAWTYEQYF | TGTGCCAGCAGCTTAGCCTGGACATACGAGCAGTACTTC
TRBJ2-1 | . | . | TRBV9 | CASSVTGLTYNEQFF | TGTGCCAGCAGCGTCACGGGACTCACCTACAATGAGCAGTTCTTC
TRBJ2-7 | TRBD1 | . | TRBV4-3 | CASSQDLMTGGSSYEQYF | TGCGCCAGCAGCCAAGACCTCATGACAGGGGGGAGTAGTTACGAGCAGTACTTC
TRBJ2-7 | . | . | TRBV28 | CASSPLYEQYF | TGTGCCAGCAGTCCCCTCTACGAGCAGTACTTC